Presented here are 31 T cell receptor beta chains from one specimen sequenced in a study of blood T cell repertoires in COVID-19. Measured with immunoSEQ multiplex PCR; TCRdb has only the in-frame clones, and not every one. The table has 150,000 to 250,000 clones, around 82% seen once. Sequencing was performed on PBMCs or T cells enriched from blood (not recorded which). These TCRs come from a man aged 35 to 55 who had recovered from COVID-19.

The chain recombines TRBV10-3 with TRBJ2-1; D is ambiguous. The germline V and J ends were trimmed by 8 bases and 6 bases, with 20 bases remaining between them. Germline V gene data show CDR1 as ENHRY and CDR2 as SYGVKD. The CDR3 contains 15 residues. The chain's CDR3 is CAIAISLPAVNEQFF. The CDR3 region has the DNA TGTGCCATCGCGATTTCCCTCCCGGCGGTCAATGAGCAGTTCTTC.

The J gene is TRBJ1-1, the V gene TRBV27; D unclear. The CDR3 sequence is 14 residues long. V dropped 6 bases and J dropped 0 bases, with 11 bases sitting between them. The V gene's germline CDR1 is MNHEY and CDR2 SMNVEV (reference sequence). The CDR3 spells CASRNWQMNTEAFF. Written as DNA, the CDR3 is TGTGCCAGCAGGAATTGGCAAATGAACACTGAAGCTTTCTTT.

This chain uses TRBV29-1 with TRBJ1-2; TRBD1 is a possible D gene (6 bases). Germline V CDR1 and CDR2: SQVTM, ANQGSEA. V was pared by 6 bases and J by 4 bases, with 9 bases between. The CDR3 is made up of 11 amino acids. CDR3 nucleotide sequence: TGCAGCGTCGGACAGATCTATGGCTACACCTTC. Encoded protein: CSVGQIYGYTF.

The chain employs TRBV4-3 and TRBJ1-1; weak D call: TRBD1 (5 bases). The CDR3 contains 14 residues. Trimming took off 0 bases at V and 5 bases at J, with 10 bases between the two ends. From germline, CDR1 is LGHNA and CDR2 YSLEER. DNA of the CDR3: TGCGCCAGCAGCCAAGATTCAGGGTATACTGAAGCTTTCTTT. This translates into CASSQDSGYTEAFF.

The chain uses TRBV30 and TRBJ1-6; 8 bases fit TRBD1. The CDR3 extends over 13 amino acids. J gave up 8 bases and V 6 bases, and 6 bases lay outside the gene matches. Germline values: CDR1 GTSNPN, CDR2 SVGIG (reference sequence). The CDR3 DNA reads TGTGCCTGTTCGGGACAGGTGGATTCACCCCTCCACTTT. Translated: CACSGQVDSPLHF.

The DNA of the CDR3 is TGTGCCAGCAGTTCGGGACAGGGCAGAATCTACGAGCAGTACTTC. This codes for CASSSGQGRIYEQYF. The chain employs TRBV2 and TRBJ2-7, with TRBD1 matching 9 bases. Per germline, CDR1 SNHLY and CDR2 FYNNEI. Trimming took 5 bases from V and 3 from J; bases not matched to a gene: 8. The length of the CDR3 is 15 residues.

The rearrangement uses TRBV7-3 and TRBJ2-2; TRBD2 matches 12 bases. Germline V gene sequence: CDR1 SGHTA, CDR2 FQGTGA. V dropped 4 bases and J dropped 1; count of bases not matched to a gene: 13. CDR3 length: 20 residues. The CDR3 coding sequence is TGTGCCAGCAGCTCAAATCGACTAGCGGGAGTTAGAGGGAACACCGGGGAGCTGTTTTTT. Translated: CASSSNRLAGVRGNTGELFF.

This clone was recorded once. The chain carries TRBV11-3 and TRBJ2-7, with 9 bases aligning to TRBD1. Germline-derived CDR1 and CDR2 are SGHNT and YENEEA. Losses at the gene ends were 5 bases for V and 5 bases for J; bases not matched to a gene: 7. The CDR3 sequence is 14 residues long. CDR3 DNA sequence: TGTGCCAGCAGCCTCCGGACAGGGGATGACGAGCAGTACTTC. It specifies CASSLRTGDDEQYF.

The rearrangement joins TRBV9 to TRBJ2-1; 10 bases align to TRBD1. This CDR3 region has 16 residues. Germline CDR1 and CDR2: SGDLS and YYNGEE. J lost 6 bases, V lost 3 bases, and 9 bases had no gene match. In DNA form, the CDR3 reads TGTGCCAGCAGCGAAAGCCGGGACAGGGGAACCAATGAGCAGTTCTTC. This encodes CASSESRDRGTNEQFF. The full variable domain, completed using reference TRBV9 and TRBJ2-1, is DSGVTQTPKHLITATGQRVTLRCSPRSGDLSVYWYQQSLDQGLQFLIQYYNGEERAKGNILERFSAQQFPDLHSELNLSSLELGDSALYFCASSESRDRGTNEQFFGPGTRLTVL.

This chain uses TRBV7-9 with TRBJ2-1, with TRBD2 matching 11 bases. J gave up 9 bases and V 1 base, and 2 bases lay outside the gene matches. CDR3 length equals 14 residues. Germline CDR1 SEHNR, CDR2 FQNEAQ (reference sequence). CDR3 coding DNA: TGTGCCAGCAGCTTAGGGCTAGCGGGAGGTGAGCAGTTCTTC. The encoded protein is CASSLGLAGGEQFF.

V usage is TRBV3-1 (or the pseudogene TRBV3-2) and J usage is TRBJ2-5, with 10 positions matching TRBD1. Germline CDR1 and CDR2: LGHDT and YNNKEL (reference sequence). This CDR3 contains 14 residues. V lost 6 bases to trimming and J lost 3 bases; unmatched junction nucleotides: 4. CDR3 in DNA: TGTGCCAGCAGTCTGGACAGGGGGAAAGAGACCCAGTACTTC. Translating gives CASSLDRGKETQYF.

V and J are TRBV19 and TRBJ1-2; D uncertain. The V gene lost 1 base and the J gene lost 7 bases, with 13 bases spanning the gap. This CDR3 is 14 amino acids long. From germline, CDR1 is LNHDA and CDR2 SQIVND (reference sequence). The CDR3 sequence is CASSIGFGGSGYTF. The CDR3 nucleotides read TGTGCCAGTAGTATAGGGTTCGGAGGTTCTGGCTACACCTTC.

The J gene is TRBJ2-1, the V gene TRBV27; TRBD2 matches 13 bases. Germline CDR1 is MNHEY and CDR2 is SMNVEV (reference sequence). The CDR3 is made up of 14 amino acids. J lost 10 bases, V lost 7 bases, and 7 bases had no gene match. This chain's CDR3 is CASTELAGGDEQFF. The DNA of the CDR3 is TGTGCCAGCACCGAACTAGCGGGAGGGGACGAGCAGTTCTTC.

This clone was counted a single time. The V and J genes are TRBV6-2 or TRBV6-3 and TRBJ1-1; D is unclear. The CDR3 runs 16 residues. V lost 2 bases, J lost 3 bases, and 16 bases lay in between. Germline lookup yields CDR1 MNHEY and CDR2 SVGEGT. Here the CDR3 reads CASSYDPQRRYTEAFF. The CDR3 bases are TGTGCCAGCAGTTACGACCCACAGAGGAGGTACACTGAAGCTTTCTTT.

CDR3 in amino acids: CASMTGETTEAFF. CDR3 DNA: TGTGCCAGTATGACAGGGGAGACCACTGAAGCTTTCTTT. The chain links TRBV19 to TRBJ1-1; 8 nucleotides agree with TRBD1. Germline CDR1 LNHDA, CDR2 SQIVND (reference sequence). V shed 7 bases and J 4 bases; nucleotides not matched to a gene: 5. This CDR3 spans 13 amino acids.

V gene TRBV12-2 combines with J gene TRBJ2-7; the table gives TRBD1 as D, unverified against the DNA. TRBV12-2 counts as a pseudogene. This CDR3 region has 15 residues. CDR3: CASRPGTGGIYEQYV. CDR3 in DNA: TGTGCAAGTCGCCCGGGGACAGGGGGCATCTACGAGCAGTACGTC.

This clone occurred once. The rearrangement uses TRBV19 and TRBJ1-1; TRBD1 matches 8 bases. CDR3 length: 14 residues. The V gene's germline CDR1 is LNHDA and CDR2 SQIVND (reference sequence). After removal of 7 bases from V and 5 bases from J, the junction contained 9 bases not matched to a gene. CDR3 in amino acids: CASTEGQGLTEAFF. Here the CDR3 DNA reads TGTGCCAGTACCGAAGGACAGGGACTTACTGAAGCTTTCTTT.

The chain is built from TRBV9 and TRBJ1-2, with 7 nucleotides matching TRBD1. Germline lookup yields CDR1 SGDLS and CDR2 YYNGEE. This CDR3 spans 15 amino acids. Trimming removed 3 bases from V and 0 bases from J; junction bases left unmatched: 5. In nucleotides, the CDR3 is TGTGCCAGCAGCGCCGCAGGGGGAACTAACTATGGCTACACCTTC. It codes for CASSAAGGTNYGYTF.

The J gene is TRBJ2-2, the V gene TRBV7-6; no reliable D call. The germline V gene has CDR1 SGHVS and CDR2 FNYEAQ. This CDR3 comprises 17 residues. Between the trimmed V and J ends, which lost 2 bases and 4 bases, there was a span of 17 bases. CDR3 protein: CASSLLGMSAGTGELFF. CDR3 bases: TGTGCCAGCAGCTTACTAGGAATGTCAGCTGGCACCGGGGAGCTGTTTTTT. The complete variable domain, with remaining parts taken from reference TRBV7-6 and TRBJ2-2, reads GAGVSQSPRYKVTKRGQDVALRCDPISGHVSLYWYRQALGQGPEFLTYFNYEAQQDKSGLPNDRFSAERPEGSISTLTIQRTEQRDSAMYRCASSLLGMSAGTGELFFGEGSRLTVL.

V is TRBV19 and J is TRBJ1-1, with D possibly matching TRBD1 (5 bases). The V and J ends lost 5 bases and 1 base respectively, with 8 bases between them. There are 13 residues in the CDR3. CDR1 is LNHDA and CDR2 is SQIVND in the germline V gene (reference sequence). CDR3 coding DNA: TGTGCCAGTAGTTTTACAGGGAACACTGAAGCTTTCTTT. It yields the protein CASSFTGNTEAFF.

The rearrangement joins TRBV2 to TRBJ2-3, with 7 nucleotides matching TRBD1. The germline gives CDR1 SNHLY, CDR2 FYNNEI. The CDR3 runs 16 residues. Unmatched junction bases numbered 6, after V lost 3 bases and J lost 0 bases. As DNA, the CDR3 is TGTGCCAGCAGTGAGGGACAGCTAAGTAGCACAGATACGCAGTATTTT. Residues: CASSEGQLSSTDTQYF. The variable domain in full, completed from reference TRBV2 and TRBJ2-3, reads EPEVTQTPSHQVTQMGQEVILRCVPISNHLYFYWYRQILGQKVEFLVSFYNNEISEKSEIFDDQFSVERPDGSNFTLKIRSTKLEDSAMYFCASSEGQLSSTDTQYFGPGTRLTVL.

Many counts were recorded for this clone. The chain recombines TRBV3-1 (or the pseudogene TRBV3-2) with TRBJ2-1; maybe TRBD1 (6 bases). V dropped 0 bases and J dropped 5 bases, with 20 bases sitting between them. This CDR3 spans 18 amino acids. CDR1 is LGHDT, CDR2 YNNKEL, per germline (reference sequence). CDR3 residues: CASSQDYGDTGLNNEQFF. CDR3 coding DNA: TGTGCCAGCAGCCAAGATTACGGGGACACGGGGCTGAACAATGAGCAGTTCTTC.

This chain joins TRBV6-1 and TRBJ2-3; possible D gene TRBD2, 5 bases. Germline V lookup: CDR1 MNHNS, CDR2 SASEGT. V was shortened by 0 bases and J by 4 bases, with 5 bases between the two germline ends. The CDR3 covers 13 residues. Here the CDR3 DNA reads TGTGCCAGCAGTGAAGCGAGGGCAGATACGCAGTATTTT. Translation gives CASSEARADTQYF.

The CDR3 sequence: CASSLTGVANQPQHF. CDR3 DNA: TGCGCCAGCAGCTTGACAGGGGTTGCAAATCAGCCCCAGCATTTT. This chain links TRBV5-1 with TRBJ1-5; 7 nucleotides line up with TRBD1. The CDR3 is made up of 15 amino acids. Trimming removed 1 base from V and 4 bases from J; junction bases left unmatched: 5. Looked up from germline, CDR1 is SGHRS and CDR2 is YFSETQ.

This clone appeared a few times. The CDR3 region is CASSGLAGMYNNEQFF. The CDR3 DNA reads as TGTGCCAGCAGCGGACTAGCGGGCATGTACAACAATGAGCAGTTCTTC. V and J are TRBV7-3 and TRBJ2-1; 11 nucleotides agree with TRBD2. The length of the CDR3 is 16 residues. Trimming cost V 5 bases and J 5 bases; bases outside gene matches: 8. The germline V gene encodes CDR1 SGHTA and CDR2 FQGTGA.

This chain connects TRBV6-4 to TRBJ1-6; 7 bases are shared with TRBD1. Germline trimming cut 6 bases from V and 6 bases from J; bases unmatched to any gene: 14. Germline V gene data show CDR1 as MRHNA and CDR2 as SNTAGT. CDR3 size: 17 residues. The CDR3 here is CASRRTTPGQLNSPLHF. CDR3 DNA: TGTGCCAGCAGGAGAACCACACCGGGACAGCTTAATTCACCCCTCCACTTT.

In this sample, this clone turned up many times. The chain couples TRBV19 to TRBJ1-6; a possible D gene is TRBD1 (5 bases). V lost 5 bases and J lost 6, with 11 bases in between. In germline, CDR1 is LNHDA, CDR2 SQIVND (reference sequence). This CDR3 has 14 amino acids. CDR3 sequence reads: CASSSGFPNSPLHF. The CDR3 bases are TGTGCCAGTAGTTCAGGGTTCCCTAATTCACCCCTCCACTTT.

Written as DNA, the CDR3 is TGTGCCAGCAGTTACTCTCTGGACAGGGGGCAATGGGAGCAGTACTTC. Protein: CASSYSLDRGQWEQYF. The V gene is TRBV6-5, the J gene TRBJ2-7, with 11 bases fitting TRBD1. Germline V lookup: CDR1 MNHEY, CDR2 SVGAGI. The CDR3 has 16 residues. J gave up 7 bases and V 0 bases, and 8 bases lay outside the gene matches.

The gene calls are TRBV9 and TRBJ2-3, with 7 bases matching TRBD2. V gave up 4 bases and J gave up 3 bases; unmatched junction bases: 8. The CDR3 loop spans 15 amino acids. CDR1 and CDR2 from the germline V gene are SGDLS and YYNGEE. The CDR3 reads CASSPLAGLTDTQYF. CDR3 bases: TGTGCCAGCAGCCCTTTAGCGGGTTTGACAGATACGCAGTATTTT.

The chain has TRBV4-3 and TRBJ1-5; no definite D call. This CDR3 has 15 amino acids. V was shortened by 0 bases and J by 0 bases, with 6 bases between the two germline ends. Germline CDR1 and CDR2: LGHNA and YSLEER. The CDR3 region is CASSQEPGSNQPQHF. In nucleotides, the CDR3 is TGCGCCAGCAGCCAAGAACCGGGTAGCAATCAGCCCCAGCATTTT.

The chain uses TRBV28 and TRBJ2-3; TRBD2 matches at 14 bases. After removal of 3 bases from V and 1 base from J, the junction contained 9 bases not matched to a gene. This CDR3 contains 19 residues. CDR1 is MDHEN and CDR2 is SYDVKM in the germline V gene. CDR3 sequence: CASSFLGTSGSVRTDTQYF. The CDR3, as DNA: TGTGCCAGCAGTTTTTTGGGGACTAGCGGGAGTGTTCGCACAGATACGCAGTATTTT.